This T cell receptor beta chain originates from a study of T cell responses to AZD1222 COVID-19 vaccine. V lost 2 bases and J lost 0, with 8 bases in between. The CDR3 runs 15 residues. CDR1 is SGHAT and CDR2 is FQNNGV in the germline V gene. General study points: The span of vaccine-associated CD4 TCRs extended across spike, with dominance at 160-218 and 743-854. The sample set comprised mostly white British donors with more females, and clonal diversity was possibly underestimated.

TCRdb keeps only in-frame clones here, not all; method: immunoSEQ multiplex PCR. This table holds about 150,000 clones, around nine tenths found once. Details on this clone: Its antigen is as yet unknown.

The receptor's source is an adult who received the AZD1222 COVID-19 vaccine. This specimen consisted of peripheral blood, obtained 28 days after the second AZD1222 dose. The chain joins TRBV11-2 to TRBJ2-1; D gene ambiguous. CDR3 DNA: TGTGCCAGCAGCTTATCATACAGCTCCTACAATGAGCAGTTCTTC. Its protein is CASSLSYSSYNEQFF.